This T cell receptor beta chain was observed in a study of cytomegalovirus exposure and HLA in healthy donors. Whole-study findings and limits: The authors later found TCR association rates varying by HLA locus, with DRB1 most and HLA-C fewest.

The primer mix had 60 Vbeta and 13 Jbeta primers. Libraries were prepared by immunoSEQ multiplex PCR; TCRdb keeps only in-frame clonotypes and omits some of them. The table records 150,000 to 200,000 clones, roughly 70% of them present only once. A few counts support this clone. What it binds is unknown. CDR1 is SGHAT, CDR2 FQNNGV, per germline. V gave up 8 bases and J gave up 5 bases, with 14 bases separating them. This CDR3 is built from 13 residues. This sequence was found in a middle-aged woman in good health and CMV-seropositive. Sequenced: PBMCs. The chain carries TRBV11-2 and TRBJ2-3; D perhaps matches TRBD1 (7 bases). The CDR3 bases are TGTGCCAGCGCGGGACAGCGGGTAGATACGCAGTATTTT. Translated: CASAGQRVDTQYF.